The T cell receptor (beta chain) described here comes from a study of T cells in Graves' hyperthyroidism and ophthalmopathy. This clonotype was counted at least ten times. The germline CDR1 and CDR2 sequences are MDHEN and SYDVKM. The CDR3 has 12 residues. V lost 6 bases and J 4 bases, leaving 10 bases between the germline ends. There were TCR beta CDR3 regions amplified from RNA transcripts. TCR CDR3 regions were first amplified by RT-PCR with HTBI primers. TCRdb re-derived calls from the multiplex PCR reads in MiXCR, one entry per CDR3 protein. This sample has 110,000 to 150,000 distinct CDR3 sequences, with over 20% found just once.

Material: blood. The chain is built from TRBV28 and TRBJ2-7; D ambiguous. This clonotype was obtained from a woman aged 50 to 65 with Graves' hyperthyroidism that later progressed to Graves' ophthalmopathy. Written as DNA, the CDR3 is TGTGCCAGCAGCGATGAGAGGTACGAGCAGTACTTC. Protein product: CASSDERYEQYF.